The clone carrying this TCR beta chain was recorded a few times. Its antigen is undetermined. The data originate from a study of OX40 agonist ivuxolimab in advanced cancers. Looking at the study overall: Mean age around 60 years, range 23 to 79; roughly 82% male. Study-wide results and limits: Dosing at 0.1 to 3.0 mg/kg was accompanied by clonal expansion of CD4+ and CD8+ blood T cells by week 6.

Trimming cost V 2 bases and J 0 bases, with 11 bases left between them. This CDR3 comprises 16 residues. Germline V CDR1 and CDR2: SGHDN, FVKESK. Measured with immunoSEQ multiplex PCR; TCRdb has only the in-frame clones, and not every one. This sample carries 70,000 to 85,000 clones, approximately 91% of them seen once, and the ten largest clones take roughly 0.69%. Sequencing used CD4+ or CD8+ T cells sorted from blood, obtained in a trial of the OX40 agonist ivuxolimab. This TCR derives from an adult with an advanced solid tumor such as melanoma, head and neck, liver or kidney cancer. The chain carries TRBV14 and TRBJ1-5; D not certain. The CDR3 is CASSQINSYSNQPQHF. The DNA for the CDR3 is TGTGCCAGCAGCCAAATTAACAGCTATAGCAATCAGCCCCAGCATTTT.